The next 32 T cell receptor beta chains were all read from a single sample in a study of shared clonotypes between healthy human individuals. The repertoire was sequenced with immunoSEQ multiplex PCR; TCRdb's copy has only in-frame clones and lacks some. Among more than 450,000 clones listed, less than 85% were seen once. Sequenced sample: PBMCs. All receptors derive from a woman in her forties in good health. Some clones in this sample may be carry-over from other donors' samples.

V and J are TRBV5-1 and TRBJ1-1; 8 nucleotides match TRBD1. This CDR3 is built from 14 residues. Germline values: CDR1 SGHRS, CDR2 YFSETQ. Trimming took 2 bases from V and 3 from J; bases not matched to a gene: 3. Here the CDR3 DNA reads TGCGCCAGCAGCTTTACAGGGGGGTACACTGAAGCTTTCTTT. This codes for CASSFTGGYTEAFF.

J is TRBJ1-5 and V is TRBV7-2; D uncertain. V lost 1 base to trimming and J lost 6 bases, with 4 bases between them. Germline CDR1 and CDR2: SGHTA and FQGNSA. The CDR3 is 12 residues long. The CDR3 coding sequence is TGTGCCAGCAGCTTAGTGGGTCAGCCCCAGCATTTT. It translates to CASSLVGQPQHF. Using reference TRBV7-2 and TRBJ1-5 for the parts outside the CDR3, the full variable domain is GAGVSQSPSNKVTEKGKDVELRCDPISGHTALYWYRQSLGQGLEFLIYFQGNSAPDKSGLPSDRFSAERTGGSVSTLTIQRTQQEDSAVYLCASSLVGQPQHFGDGTRLSIL.

The V and J genes are TRBV7-3 and TRBJ2-3; D uncertain. Germline V gene sequence: CDR1 SGHTA, CDR2 FQGTGA. This CDR3 spans 13 amino acids. V was clipped by 5 bases and J by 11 bases, with 17 bases between them. CDR3 loop: CASSPGPTWGQYF. In DNA, the CDR3 is TGTGCCAGCAGCCCTGGACCAACCTGGGGGCAGTATTTT.

The chain carries TRBV19 and TRBJ1-2; TRBD1 might be the D (6 bases). The CDR3 contains 14 residues. V was pared by 3 bases and J by 2 bases, with 10 bases between. The germline gives CDR1 LNHDA, CDR2 SQIVND (reference sequence). The CDR3 protein is CASSMGHLNYGYTF. As DNA, the CDR3 is TGTGCCAGTAGTATGGGACATTTGAACTATGGCTACACCTTC. The full variable domain, its missing parts supplied by reference TRBV19 and TRBJ1-2, is DGGITQSPKYLFRKEGQNVTLSCEQNLNHDAMYWYRQDPGQGLRLIYYSQIVNDFQKGDIAEGYSVSREKKESFPLTVTSAQKNPTAFYLCASSMGHLNYGYTFGSGTRLTVV.

The V call is TRBV15, the J call TRBJ1-4, with 10 nucleotides matching TRBD1. After removal of 8 bases from V and 10 bases from J, the junction contained 16 bases not matched to a gene. Per germline, CDR1 LNHNV and CDR2 YYDKDF (reference sequence). The CDR3 covers 16 residues. This CDR3 reads CATGQGVRAGDGKLFF. The CDR3 bases are TGTGCCACCGGACAGGGGGTGCGAGCAGGGGATGGAAAACTGTTTTTT. The full variable domain, in which reference TRBV15 and TRBJ1-4 provide the parts outside the CDR3, is DAMVIQNPRYQVTQFGKPVTLSCSQTLNHNVMYWYQQKSSQAPKLLFHYYDKDFNNEADTPDNFQSRRPNTSFCFLDIRSPGLGDTAMYLCATGQGVRAGDGKLFFGSGTQLSVL.

For the CDR3, the DNA is TGTGCCAGCTCACCAGTGGAGACTGAAGCTTTCTTT. This encodes CASSPVETEAFF. The chain uses TRBV18 and TRBJ1-1; D not certain. The germline CDR1 and CDR2 sequences are KGHSH and LQKENI. This CDR3 has 12 residues. Trimming cost V 2 bases and J 5 bases, with 6 bases left between them.

The chain couples TRBV4-1 to TRBJ2-3, with TRBD2 identical over 9 bases. Unmatched junction bases numbered 8, after V lost 6 bases and J lost 1 base. The CDR3 has 16 residues. Germline CDR1 MGHRA, CDR2 YSYEKL. The CDR3 DNA is TGCGCCAGCAGACGGACTAGCGTTATCCGCACAGATACGCAGTATTTT. Protein: CASRRTSVIRTDTQYF.

The V gene is TRBV6-4, the J gene TRBJ2-1, with 12 bases lining up with TRBD2. The CDR3 totals 14 residues. Germline V gene sequence: CDR1 MRHNA, CDR2 SNTAGT. Trimming cost V 6 bases and J 8 bases; bases outside gene matches: 5. This chain's CDR3 is CASRRLAGADEQFF. In DNA, the CDR3 is TGTGCCAGCAGAAGACTAGCGGGAGCGGATGAGCAGTTCTTC.

The chain employs TRBV29-1 and TRBJ2-3, with TRBD1 matching over 8 bases. V trimming: 6 bases; J trimming: 6 bases; junction bases outside the gene matches: 11. Germline V CDR1 and CDR2: SQVTM, ANQGSEA. The CDR3 contains 14 residues. In DNA form, the CDR3 reads TGCAGCGTAGCCCGGACAGGGAGCGGGGATACGCAGTATTTT. Amino acid sequence: CSVARTGSGDTQYF.

The chain joins TRBV6-5 to TRBJ2-2; D remains ambiguous. The CDR3 consists of 13 residues. V was clipped by 2 bases and J by 5 bases, with 6 bases between them. Germline CDR1 and CDR2: MNHEY and SVGAGI. The CDR3 loop reads CASSYVRTGELFF. The CDR3 region has the DNA TGTGCCAGCAGTTACGTACGTACCGGGGAGCTGTTTTTT.

About this clone itself: One end of the junction is discordant with germline, which a read error may explain. The same CDR3 is also encoded by other DNA sequences in this sample. The J gene is TRBJ1-5, the V gene TRBV7-2; D is ambiguous. CDR3 length equals 12 residues. CDR1 SGHTA and CDR2 FQGNSA come from the germline V gene. The CDR3 nucleotides read TGTGCCAGCAGCCTAGCGGGGCAGCCCCAGCATTTT. Translated: CASSLAGQPQHF.

The chain employs TRBV5-1 and TRBJ2-7; TRBD1 matches at 9 bases. Germline CDR1 is SGHRS and CDR2 is YFSETQ. Trimming took 2 bases from V and 7 from J; bases not matched to a gene: 1. The CDR3 has 12 residues. The chain's CDR3 is CASSLGQGEQYF. In DNA, the CDR3 is TGCGCCAGCAGCTTAGGACAGGGGGAGCAGTACTTC.

The DNA for the CDR3 is TGTGCCAGCAGCTTGATACCGGGACTAGTCTCGGTGACCCAGTACTTC. The encoded protein is CASSLIPGLVSVTQYF. The chain has TRBV7-8 and TRBJ2-5; TRBD2 matches at 8 bases. Germline CDR1 and CDR2: SGHVS and FQNEAQ. This CDR3 contains 16 residues. The J segment lost 7 bases and the V segment lost 3 bases, leaving 13 bases of the junction unmatched.

The CDR3 loop is CASSSGGSHSGANVLTF. CDR3 DNA sequence: TGTGCCAGCAGTTCCGGGGGTTCTCACTCTGGGGCCAACGTCCTGACTTTC. The J gene is TRBJ2-6, the V gene TRBV27; a possible D gene is TRBD2 (6 bases). V gave up 4 bases and J gave up 0 bases, with 13 bases separating them. The CDR3 sequence is 17 residues long. In germline, CDR1 is MNHEY, CDR2 SMNVEV (reference sequence).

The CDR3 coding sequence is TGTGCCAGCAGCGTGGGACTAGCGGGAGAATTGCACGAGCAGTTCTTC. Protein sequence: CASSVGLAGELHEQFF. The chain couples TRBV9 to TRBJ2-1, with 14 bases matching TRBD2. V gave up 2 bases and J gave up 10 bases; unmatched junction bases: 8. The CDR3 covers 16 residues. The germline V gene encodes CDR1 SGDLS and CDR2 YYNGEE. Drawing the rest from reference TRBV9 and TRBJ2-1, the complete variable domain is DSGVTQTPKHLITATGQRVTLRCSPRSGDLSVYWYQQSLDQGLQFLIQYYNGEERAKGNILERFSAQQFPDLHSELNLSSLELGDSALYFCASSVGLAGELHEQFFGPGTRLTVL.

The rearrangement joins TRBV28 to TRBJ1-4; D may be TRBD1 (5 bases). Trimming left V 5 bases short and J 7 bases short, with 11 bases between. CDR1 is MDHEN and CDR2 is SYDVKM in the germline V gene. The CDR3 contains 13 residues. The CDR3 reads CASSTGGREKLFF. For the CDR3, the DNA is TGTGCCAGCAGTACGGGGGGTCGTGAAAAACTGTTTTTT.

The rearrangement joins TRBV7-9 to TRBJ2-1, with 7 bases matching TRBD2. CDR1 and CDR2 from the germline V gene are SEHNR and FQNEAQ (reference sequence). Trimming removed 5 bases from V and 6 bases from J; junction bases left unmatched: 13. There are 16 residues in the CDR3. This CDR3 is CASSIVGGSFGNEQFF. DNA for the CDR3: TGTGCCAGCAGCATTGTGGGCGGGAGTTTCGGCAATGAGCAGTTCTTC.

The rearrangement joins TRBV21-1 to TRBJ1-3. TRBV21-1 represents a pseudogene. This CDR3 is 12 amino acids long. CDR3 DNA sequence: TGTGCCAGATCACTGCCTGGAAACACCATATATTTT. Encoded protein: CARSLPGNTIYF.

The count of this clone is one. V gene TRBV25-1 combines with J gene TRBJ1-2; D is uncertain. This CDR3 spans 13 amino acids. Trimming removed 7 bases at V and 4 bases at J, with 13 bases between. The germline V gene encodes CDR1 MGHDK and CDR2 SYGVNS. CDR3 sequence reads: CASKVVGSYGYTF. The CDR3 DNA is TGTGCCAGCAAGGTTGTGGGAAGCTATGGCTACACCTTC.

With respect to this clone: The junction differs from germline at one of its ends, possibly a read error. This chain connects TRBV15 to TRBJ1-2; D ambiguous. Germline V gives CDR1 LNHNV, CDR2 YYDKDF (reference sequence). This CDR3 is built from 13 residues. The CDR3 bases are TGTGCCACCAGGGTAGGCCGTTCGAGTCTTTCTGCCTTC. Translated: CATRVGRSSLSAF. The whole variable domain, remainder taken from reference TRBV15 and TRBJ1-2, is DAMVIQNPRYQVTQFGKPVTLSCSQTLNHNVMYWYQQKSSQAPKLLFHYYDKDFNNEADTPDNFQSRRPNTSFCFLDIRSPGLGDTAMYLCATRVGRSSLSAFGSGTRLTVV.

Here the CDR3 DNA reads TGTGCCAGCAGTTTATATAGGGGCAGGGTCGAGCAGTACTTC. Translation gives CASSLYRGRVEQYF. The V call is TRBV27, the J call TRBJ2-7; tentatively, D is TRBD1 (5 bases). Per germline, CDR1 MNHEY and CDR2 SMNVEV (reference sequence). V lost 1 base and J 6 bases, leaving 13 bases between the germline ends. This CDR3 has 14 amino acids.

This clone showed up many times. CDR3 in amino acids: CASTAYRQGSDTQYF. For the CDR3, the DNA is TGTGCCAGTACCGCCTACAGACAGGGCTCAGATACGCAGTATTTT. The chain couples TRBV19 to TRBJ2-3; 7 positions match TRBD1. Germline V CDR1 and CDR2: LNHDA, SQIVND (reference sequence). The length of the CDR3 is 15 residues. The V and J ends lost 7 bases and 4 bases, in that order; junction bases with no gene match: 11.

For this clone: The same CDR3 also results from other DNA sequences found in this sample. V usage is TRBV28 and J usage is TRBJ2-5; D is unresolved. CDR1 is MDHEN, CDR2 SYDVKM, per germline. The CDR3 contains 11 residues. Trimming stripped 4 bases from V and 5 bases from J, with 5 bases between. CDR3 loop: CASSSRETQYF. The CDR3 nucleotides are TGTGCCAGCAGTTCGAGGGAGACCCAGTACTTC.

The J gene is TRBJ2-7, the V gene TRBV27, with 10 bases that match TRBD2. CDR3 length equals 17 residues. Germline CDR1 and CDR2: MNHEY and SMNVEV (reference sequence). After removal of 3 bases from V and 0 bases from J, the junction contained 8 bases not matched to a gene. CDR3 in DNA: TGTGCCAGCAGTTTTGGGCTAGCGGGAGCCAGCTCCTACGAGCAGTACTTC. It codes for CASSFGLAGASSYEQYF.

Only one count was recorded for this clone. CDR3 in DNA: TGCAGCGTTGCAGACAGGATAAACGAGCAGTACTTC. Encoded protein: CSVADRINEQYF. The V call is TRBV29-1, the J call TRBJ2-7; TRBD1 might be the D (6 bases). The V gene lost 4 bases and the J gene lost 5 bases, with 12 bases spanning the gap. There are 12 residues in the CDR3. Per the germline V gene, CDR1 is SQVTM and CDR2 is ANQGSEA.

The chain recombines TRBV5-3 with TRBJ2-1; 7 positions match TRBD2. TRBV5-3 is flagged as an ORF with uncertain function. Losses at the gene ends were 2 bases for V and 12 bases for J; bases not matched to a gene: 5. The CDR3 runs 12 residues. The CDR3 bases are TGTGCCAGAAGCTTTGAACCGGGAGGGCAGTTCTTC. Protein sequence: CARSFEPGGQFF.

This clone was detected a few times. The chain has TRBV19 and TRBJ2-7, with a possible D match to TRBD2 (5 bases). V lost 5 bases and J lost 0, with 14 bases in between. CDR3 length: 15 amino acids. Per the germline V gene, CDR1 is LNHDA and CDR2 is SQIVND (reference sequence). The CDR3 bases are TGTGCCAGTAGTGATGCCGGACTTGCCTCCTACGAGCAGTACTTC. Translation: CASSDAGLASYEQYF.

V gene TRBV5-1 combines with J gene TRBJ2-2, with TRBD2 matching over 9 bases. V lost 0 bases to trimming and J lost 6 bases; unmatched junction nucleotides: 6. The CDR3 has 16 amino acids. Germline V gene sequence: CDR1 SGHRS, CDR2 YFSETQ. This CDR3 reads CASSLVGSGSSGELFF. The DNA for the CDR3 is TGCGCCAGCAGCTTGGTTGGTAGCGGGAGTTCCGGGGAGCTGTTTTTT.

This clone was detected many times. The rearrangement uses TRBV7-3 and TRBJ1-1; a possible D gene is TRBD1 (6 bases). The V end lost 5 bases, the J end lost 2 bases, and 12 bases lay between the germline ends. This CDR3 comprises 14 residues. The germline V gene has CDR1 SGHTA and CDR2 FQGTGA. CDR3 sequence reads: CASSPTRGNTEAFF. The CDR3 coding sequence is TGTGCCAGCAGCCCAACCAGGGGAAACACTGAAGCTTTCTTT.

This clone was observed a few times. This sequence joins TRBV30 and TRBJ1-2, with D maybe TRBD1 (6 bases). Germline CDR1 GTSNPN, CDR2 SVGIG (reference sequence). Trimming shortened V by 0 bases and J by 6 bases, and 11 bases separated the two germline ends. The length of the CDR3 is 13 residues. CDR3 sequence (DNA): TGTGCCTGGAGTGTAGGGGGGGCTAATGGCTACACCTTC. As protein: CAWSVGGANGYTF.

The chain joins TRBV10-3 to TRBJ1-2, with 8 positions matching TRBD1. The germline CDR1 and CDR2 sequences are ENHRY and SYGVKD. This CDR3 is built from 17 residues. The junction had 9 bases not matched to a gene; V was cut back by 3 bases and J by 0 bases. CDR3 sequence (DNA): TGTGCCATCAGTGATTTCGACAGGGGCGATTCTAACTATGGCTACACCTTC. This gives the protein CAISDFDRGDSNYGYTF.

V and J are TRBV5-1 and TRBJ1-5, with D possibly matching TRBD1 (6 bases). Trimming cost V 4 bases and J 4 bases, with 9 bases left between them. This CDR3 contains 13 residues. Germline lookup yields CDR1 SGHRS and CDR2 YFSETQ. In DNA form, the CDR3 reads TGCGCCAGCAGCATACAGGGAAATCAGCCCCAGCATTTT. This translates into CASSIQGNQPQHF.